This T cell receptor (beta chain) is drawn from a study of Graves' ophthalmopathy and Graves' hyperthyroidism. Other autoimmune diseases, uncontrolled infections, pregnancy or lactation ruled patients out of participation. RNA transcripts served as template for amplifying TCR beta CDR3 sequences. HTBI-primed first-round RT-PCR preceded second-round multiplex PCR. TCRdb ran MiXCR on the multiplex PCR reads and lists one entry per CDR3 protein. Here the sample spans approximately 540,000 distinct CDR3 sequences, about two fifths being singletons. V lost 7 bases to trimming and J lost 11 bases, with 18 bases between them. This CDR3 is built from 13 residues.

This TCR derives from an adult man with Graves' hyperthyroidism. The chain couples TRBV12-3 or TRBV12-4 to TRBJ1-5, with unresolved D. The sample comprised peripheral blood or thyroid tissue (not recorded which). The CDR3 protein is CASNLAGQETQHF. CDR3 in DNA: TGTGCCAGCAACCTAGCGGGCCAAGAGACCCAGCATTTT.